Listed below are T cell receptor beta chains from one sample, sequenced in a study of Graves' ophthalmopathy and Graves' hyperthyroidism. One entry per CDR3 protein, called by TCRdb with MiXCR from the multiplex PCR reads. The sample yields approximately 210,000 distinct CDR3 sequences, 25% to 30% seen once. What was sequenced was peripheral blood. These receptors came from a man aged 45 to 65 with Graves' ophthalmopathy. CDR3s include the opening cysteine and the closing phenylalanine or tryptophan. The D gene is left open where the match is weak. Clone sizes are given selectively: once, few, many, or a class where the clone is expanded.

d_call: TRBD2; j_call: TRBJ2-7; clone_size: many; v_call: TRBV29-1; cdr3_nt: TGCAGCGGTGGATTTGGACTAGCGGGCTACGAGCAGTACTTC; cdr3_aa: CSGGFGLAGYEQYF
d_call: .; j_call: TRBJ1-5; clone_size: many; v_call: TRBV12-3/TRBV12-4; cdr3_nt: TGTGCCAGCAGTCCAGGGAATCAGCCCCAGCATTTT; cdr3_aa: CASSPGNQPQHF
d_call: TRBD2; j_call: TRBJ2-4; clone_size: many; v_call: TRBV28; cdr3_nt: TGTGCCAGCAGTCTCCGACTAGCGGGAGCCTCTACTAATGCCAAAAACATTCAGTACTTC; cdr3_aa: CASSLRLAGASTNAKNIQYF
d_call: TRBD1; j_call: TRBJ1-5; clone_size: .; v_call: TRBV20-1; cdr3_nt: TGCAGTGCTAGAGATCTGGGACAGGCAGGACAGCCCCAGCATTTT; cdr3_aa: CSARDLGQAGQPQHF
d_call: .; j_call: TRBJ2-7; clone_size: many; v_call: TRBV28; cdr3_nt: TGTGCCAGCAGTCCCGCGAGACTCGTCTACGAGCAGTACTTC; cdr3_aa: CASSPARLVYEQYF
d_call: TRBD1; j_call: TRBJ2-7; clone_size: many; v_call: TRBV28; cdr3_nt: TGTGCCAGCAGTCCTCCGGGACAGGCTTTACGGGAGCAGTACTTC; cdr3_aa: CASSPPGQALREQYF
d_call: .; j_call: TRBJ2-7; clone_size: many; v_call: TRBV20-1; cdr3_nt: TGCAGTGCCCTGTCGGGACCAACCTACGAGCAGTACTTC; cdr3_aa: CSALSGPTYEQYF
d_call: .; j_call: TRBJ2-7; clone_size: .; v_call: TRBV27; cdr3_nt: TGTGCCAGCAGTCCAAGGGCGTTCTACGAGCAGTACTTC; cdr3_aa: CASSPRAFYEQYF
d_call: TRBD2; j_call: TRBJ2-7; clone_size: many; v_call: TRBV6-5; cdr3_nt: TGTGCCAGCAGTTGGGAGCGGGGGTCCTACGAGCAGTACTTC; cdr3_aa: CASSWERGSYEQYF
d_call: .; j_call: TRBJ1-5; clone_size: .; v_call: TRBV30; cdr3_nt: TGTGCCTGGAGTGGGGGGGTGGGGGATCAGCCCCAGCATTTT; cdr3_aa: CAWSGGVGDQPQHF
d_call: TRBD2; j_call: TRBJ2-7; clone_size: .; v_call: TRBV20-1; cdr3_nt: TGCAGTGGGCGGGGGGACACCTACGAGCAGTACTTC; cdr3_aa: CSGRGDTYEQYF
d_call: .; j_call: TRBJ2-5; clone_size: many; v_call: TRBV14; cdr3_nt: TGTGCTCTTAGGCGGGGACCGACACCGAGGTACCAAGAGACCCAGTACTTC; cdr3_aa: CALRRGPTPRYQETQYF
d_call: .; j_call: TRBJ2-7; clone_size: many; v_call: TRBV12-3/TRBV12-4; cdr3_nt: TGTGCCAGCAGTTACCTAGCTGGAATCTCCTACGAGCAGTACTTC; cdr3_aa: CASSYLAGISYEQYF
d_call: .; j_call: TRBJ2-2; clone_size: many; v_call: TRBV30; cdr3_nt: TGTGCCTGGAGTCTCCCGGAGGCCGGCGGGGAGCTGTTTTTT; cdr3_aa: CAWSLPEAGGELFF
d_call: .; j_call: TRBJ1-1; clone_size: many; v_call: TRBV24-1; cdr3_nt: TGTGCCACCAGTGATTCCGCCAGGGGAGCTGAAGCTTTCTTT; cdr3_aa: CATSDSARGAEAFF
d_call: TRBD1; j_call: TRBJ1-5; clone_size: few; v_call: TRBV5-6; cdr3_nt: TGTGCCAGCAGCGCGACAGGGCCCAATCAGCCCCAGCATTTT; cdr3_aa: CASSATGPNQPQHF
d_call: .; j_call: TRBJ2-5; clone_size: many; v_call: TRBV5-5; cdr3_nt: TGTGCCTGCAGCTTGCTGACAGAAGAGACCCAGTACTTC; cdr3_aa: CACSLLTEETQYF
d_call: .; j_call: TRBJ2-7; clone_size: many; v_call: TRBV28; cdr3_nt: TGTGCCAGCAGCACAGACTACGAGCAGTACTTC; cdr3_aa: CASSTDYEQYF
d_call: .; j_call: TRBJ2-7; clone_size: .; v_call: TRBV5-1; cdr3_nt: TGCGCCAGCAGCTTGGCGTCAGACGCGCAGTACTTC; cdr3_aa: CASSLASDAQYF
d_call: .; j_call: TRBJ1-5; clone_size: many; v_call: TRBV20-1; cdr3_nt: TGCAGTGCTAGAGATGTCAGGGAATCAAATCAGCCCCAGCATTTT; cdr3_aa: CSARDVRESNQPQHF
d_call: .; j_call: TRBJ1-3; clone_size: many; v_call: TRBV18; cdr3_nt: TGTGCCAGCGACCGGGGCCGTACCTCTGGAAACACCATATATTTT; cdr3_aa: CASDRGRTSGNTIYF
d_call: TRBD1; j_call: TRBJ2-7; clone_size: many; v_call: TRBV7-2; cdr3_nt: TGTGCCAGCAGCCCAAGGGGACAGGGAGGCTCCTACGAGCAGTACTTC; cdr3_aa: CASSPRGQGGSYEQYF
d_call: TRBD1; j_call: TRBJ1-2; clone_size: few; v_call: TRBV7-9; cdr3_nt: TGTGCCAGCAGGGACCCGGGACAGAACATCTTCGGCTACACCTTC; cdr3_aa: CASRDPGQNIFGYTF
d_call: TRBD1; j_call: TRBJ2-7; clone_size: many; v_call: TRBV28; cdr3_nt: TGTGCCAGCAGTAAAGACCCCCCGGACAGGGAACACTACGAGCAGTACTTC; cdr3_aa: CASSKDPPDREHYEQYF
d_call: .; j_call: TRBJ1-1; clone_size: .; v_call: TRBV5-1; cdr3_nt: TGCGCCAGCAGTTTGTGGGGAAGGACTGAAGCTTTCTTT; cdr3_aa: CASSLWGRTEAFF
d_call: .; j_call: TRBJ1-3; clone_size: few; v_call: TRBV12-3/TRBV12-4; cdr3_nt: TGTGCCAGCACCAGGACATACTCTGGAAACACCATATATTTT; cdr3_aa: CASTRTYSGNTIYF
d_call: TRBD1; j_call: TRBJ1-1; clone_size: many; v_call: TRBV7-2; cdr3_nt: TGTGCCAGCAGCTTAGTGGGGACAGAGGCTGAAGCTTTCTTT; cdr3_aa: CASSLVGTEAEAFF